Listed below are T cell receptor beta chains from one sample, sequenced in a study of cytomegalovirus exposure and HLA in healthy donors. Clones were sequenced by immunoSEQ multiplex PCR, and TCRdb holds only the in-frame ones, with some missing. Among 100,000 to 150,000 clones, 89% were seen once, and the ten largest hold around 3.1%. The sequenced material came from PBMCs. The receptors originated from a man aged 25 to 40 in good health and CMV-seronegative. The CDR3 runs from the conserved cysteine through the conserved F or W. The D gene is left open where the match is weak. Size is stated for part of the rows, as once, few or many counts, or as a class when the clone is expanded.

d_gene: NA
v_gene: TRBV28
abundance: NA
j_gene: TRBJ2-5
CDR3nt: TGTGCCAGCAGCCCGCAGTACCAAGAGACCCAGTACTTC
CDR3aa: CASSPQYQETQYF

d_gene: NA
v_gene: TRBV2
abundance: NA
j_gene: TRBJ1-2
CDR3nt: TGTGCCAGCAGTGTCATGAAGGGGATGGGCTATGGCTACACCTTC
CDR3aa: CASSVMKGMGYGYTF

d_gene: TRBD1
v_gene: TRBV6-1
abundance: once
j_gene: TRBJ1-5
CDR3nt: TGTGCCAGCAGTTCGGGACAGGAGGGTCAGCCCCAGCATTTT
CDR3aa: CASSSGQEGQPQHF

d_gene: NA
v_gene: TRBV2
abundance: once
j_gene: TRBJ1-5
CDR3nt: TGTGCCAGCAGTGAGGGGCACGGTCAGCCCCAGCATTTT
CDR3aa: CASSEGHGQPQHF

d_gene: TRBD1
v_gene: TRBV6-5
abundance: NA
j_gene: TRBJ1-2
CDR3nt: TGTGCCAGCAGTTCCCCCAACAGGGGAAATGGCTACACCTTC
CDR3aa: CASSSPNRGNGYTF

d_gene: NA
v_gene: TRBV15
abundance: once
j_gene: TRBJ2-3
CDR3nt: TGTGCCACCACCGTAAAGGGGGTGACAGATACGCAGTATTTT
CDR3aa: CATTVKGVTDTQYF

d_gene: NA
v_gene: TRBV19
abundance: NA
j_gene: TRBJ2-3
CDR3nt: TGTGCCAGTAGTATTTGGGGGCGGCCCACAGATACGCAGTATTTT
CDR3aa: CASSIWGRPTDTQYF

d_gene: NA
v_gene: TRBV7-2
abundance: NA
j_gene: TRBJ2-5
CDR3nt: TGTGCCAGCAGCTTCCAGGGTCGGGAGACCCAGTACTTC
CDR3aa: CASSFQGRETQYF

d_gene: TRBD1
v_gene: TRBV29-1
abundance: NA
j_gene: TRBJ1-1
CDR3nt: TGCAGCGTTTGGGGTGGGCAGGGGGCTTGGAACACTGAAGCTTTCTTT
CDR3aa: CSVWGGQGAWNTEAFF

d_gene: NA
v_gene: TRBV6-5
abundance: NA
j_gene: TRBJ1-1
CDR3nt: TGTGCCAGCAGTTACTCGAGTTCCGGAGGGGACACTGAAGCTTTCTTT
CDR3aa: CASSYSSSGGDTEAFF

d_gene: NA
v_gene: TRBV6-5
abundance: NA
j_gene: TRBJ1-1
CDR3nt: TGTGCCAGTCAATGGGCTGCGGGCACTGAAGCTTTCTTT
CDR3aa: CASQWAAGTEAFF

d_gene: NA
v_gene: TRBV28
abundance: NA
j_gene: TRBJ1-5
CDR3nt: TGTGCCAGCAGTTTATTGGTGGGGCGTCCTCAGCCCCAGCATTTT
CDR3aa: CASSLLVGRPQPQHF

d_gene: NA
v_gene: TRBV5-1
abundance: NA
j_gene: TRBJ2-1
CDR3nt: TGCGCCAGCAGCTTGGTACACTACAATGAGCAGTTCTTC
CDR3aa: CASSLVHYNEQFF

d_gene: NA
v_gene: TRBV2
abundance: NA
j_gene: TRBJ2-7
CDR3nt: TGTGCCACGACCGGGGGGCTCTACGAGCAGTACTTC
CDR3aa: CATTGGLYEQYF

d_gene: NA
v_gene: TRBV5-1
abundance: NA
j_gene: TRBJ1-2
CDR3nt: TGCGCCAGCAGCTTGGGGGTTTGGAGTGGCTACACCTTC
CDR3aa: CASSLGVWSGYTF

d_gene: TRBD1
v_gene: TRBV11-2
abundance: NA
j_gene: TRBJ2-3
CDR3nt: TGTGCCAGCAGACTCGGACAGGGCTCTAGCACAGATACGCAGTATTTT
CDR3aa: CASRLGQGSSTDTQYF

d_gene: TRBD1
v_gene: TRBV7-2
abundance: NA
j_gene: TRBJ2-1
CDR3nt: TGTGCCAGCAGCCCGGGACAGGGTTATGGCAATGAGCAGTTCTTC
CDR3aa: CASSPGQGYGNEQFF

d_gene: TRBD2
v_gene: TRBV29-1
abundance: NA
j_gene: TRBJ2-3
CDR3nt: TGCAGCTCCGGAGGTAGCGGGGGGTTCACAGATACGCAGTATTTT
CDR3aa: CSSGGSGGFTDTQYF

d_gene: NA
v_gene: TRBV7-2
abundance: NA
j_gene: TRBJ1-4
CDR3nt: TGTGCCAGCAGCTTAGTCCGGGCAACTAATGAAAAACTGTTTTTT
CDR3aa: CASSLVRATNEKLFF

d_gene: TRBD1
v_gene: TRBV28
abundance: NA
j_gene: TRBJ1-5
CDR3nt: TGTGCCAGCAGTTTGGGGACAGGAAATCAGCCCCAGCATTTT
CDR3aa: CASSLGTGNQPQHF

d_gene: NA
v_gene: TRBV4-2
abundance: NA
j_gene: TRBJ1-5
CDR3nt: TGTGCCAGCAGCCACGCTAATCGGGGGCCCCAGCATTTT
CDR3aa: CASSHANRGPQHF

d_gene: NA
v_gene: TRBV28
abundance: NA
j_gene: TRBJ2-7
CDR3nt: TGTGCCAGTTCTCCCCCGGTAGCTCCCTACGAGCAGTACTTC
CDR3aa: CASSPPVAPYEQYF

d_gene: NA
v_gene: TRBV18
abundance: NA
j_gene: TRBJ2-1
CDR3nt: TGTGCCAGCTCGGGGGGTCGACGCCACAATGAGCAGTTCTTC
CDR3aa: CASSGGRRHNEQFF

d_gene: NA
v_gene: TRBV7-9
abundance: NA
j_gene: TRBJ1-2
CDR3nt: TGTGCCAGCAGCCATGAAATTGGGGGGGAGAGACGCTACACCTTC
CDR3aa: CASSHEIGGERRYTF

d_gene: NA
v_gene: TRBV5-1
abundance: NA
j_gene: TRBJ2-3
CDR3nt: TGCGCCAGCAGCCCCGGGCAGGGCCTCACAGATACGCAGTATTTT
CDR3aa: CASSPGQGLTDTQYF

d_gene: NA
v_gene: TRBV19
abundance: NA
j_gene: TRBJ1-2
CDR3nt: TGTGCCACAAGATGGGGAGACTATGGCTACACCTTC
CDR3aa: CATRWGDYGYTF